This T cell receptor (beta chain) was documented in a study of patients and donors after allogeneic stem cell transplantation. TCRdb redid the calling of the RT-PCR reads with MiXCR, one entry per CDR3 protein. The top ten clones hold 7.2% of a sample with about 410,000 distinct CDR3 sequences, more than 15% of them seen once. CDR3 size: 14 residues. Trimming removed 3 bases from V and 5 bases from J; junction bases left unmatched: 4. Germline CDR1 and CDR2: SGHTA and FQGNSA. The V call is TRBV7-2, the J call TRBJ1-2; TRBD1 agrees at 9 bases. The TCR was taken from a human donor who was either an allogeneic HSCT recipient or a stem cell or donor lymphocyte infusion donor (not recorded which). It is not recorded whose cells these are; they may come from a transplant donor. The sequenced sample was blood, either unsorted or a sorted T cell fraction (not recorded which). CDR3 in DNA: TGTGCCAGCAGCTTTCGACAGGGGGGTTATGGCTACACCTTC. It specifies CASSFRQGGYGYTF. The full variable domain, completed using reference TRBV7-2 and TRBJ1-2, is GAGVSQSPSNKVTEKGKDVELRCDPISGHTALYWYRQSLGQGLEFLIYFQGNSAPDKSGLPSDRFSAERTGGSVSTLTIQRTQQEDSAVYLCASSFRQGGYGYTFGSGTRLTVV.